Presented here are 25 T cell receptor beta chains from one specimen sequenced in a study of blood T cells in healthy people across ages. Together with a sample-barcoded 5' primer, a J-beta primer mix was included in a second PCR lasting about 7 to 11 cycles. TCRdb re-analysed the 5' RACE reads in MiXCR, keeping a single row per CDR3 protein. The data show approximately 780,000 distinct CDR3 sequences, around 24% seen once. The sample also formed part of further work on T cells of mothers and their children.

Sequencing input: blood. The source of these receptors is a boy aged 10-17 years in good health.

CDR3 protein: CASRRGDIQYF. CDR3 nucleotide sequence: TGTGCCAGCAGGCGAGGTGACATTCAGTACTTC. The chain employs TRBV12-3 or TRBV12-4 and TRBJ2-4, with D hard to call. Trimming shortened V by 6 bases and J by 8 bases, and 8 bases separated the two germline ends. This CDR3 has 11 amino acids.

The CDR3 coding sequence is TGTGCCAGCAGCCCACCGGGACAGGGCTTAAAAGAGACCCAGTACTTC. This codes for CASSPPGQGLKETQYF. The rearrangement links TRBV7-9 to TRBJ2-5, with 9 bases matching TRBD1. Losses at the gene ends were 5 bases for V and 3 bases for J; bases not matched to a gene: 10. This CDR3 contains 16 residues. The V gene's germline CDR1 is SEHNR and CDR2 FQNEAQ (reference sequence). Complete variable domain (other parts from reference TRBV7-9 and TRBJ2-5): DTGVSQNPRHKITKRGQNVTFRCDPISEHNRLYWYRQTLGQGPEFLTYFQNEAQLEKSRLLSDRFSAERPKGSFSTLEIQRTEQGDSAMYLCASSPPGQGLKETQYFGPGTRLLVL.

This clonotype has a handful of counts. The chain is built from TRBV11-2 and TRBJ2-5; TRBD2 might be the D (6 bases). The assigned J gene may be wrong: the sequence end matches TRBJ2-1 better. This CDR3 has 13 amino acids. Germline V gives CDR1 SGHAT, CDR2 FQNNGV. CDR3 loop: CASSLQTRGEQFF. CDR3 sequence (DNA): TGTGCCAGCAGCCTTCAGACTAGGGGTGAGCAGTTCTTC.

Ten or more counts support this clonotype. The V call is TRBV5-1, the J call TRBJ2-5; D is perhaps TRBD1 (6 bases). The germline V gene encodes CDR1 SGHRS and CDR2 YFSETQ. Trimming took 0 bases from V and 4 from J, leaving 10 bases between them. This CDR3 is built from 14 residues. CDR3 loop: CASSLVGAGETQYF. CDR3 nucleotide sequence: TGCGCCAGCAGCTTGGTGGGGGCCGGAGAGACCCAGTACTTC.

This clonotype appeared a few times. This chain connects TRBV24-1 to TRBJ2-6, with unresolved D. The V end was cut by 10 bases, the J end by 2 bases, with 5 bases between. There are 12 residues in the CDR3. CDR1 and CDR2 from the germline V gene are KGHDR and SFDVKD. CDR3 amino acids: CATGTGANVLTF. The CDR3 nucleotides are TGTGCCACAGGGACTGGGGCCAACGTCCTGACTTTC.

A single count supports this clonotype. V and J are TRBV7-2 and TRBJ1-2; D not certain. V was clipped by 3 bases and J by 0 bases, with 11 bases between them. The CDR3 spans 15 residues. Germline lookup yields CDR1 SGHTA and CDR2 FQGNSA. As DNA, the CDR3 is TGTGCCAGCAGCTTTTATACAGATCCTAACTATGGCTACACCTTC. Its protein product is CASSFYTDPNYGYTF.

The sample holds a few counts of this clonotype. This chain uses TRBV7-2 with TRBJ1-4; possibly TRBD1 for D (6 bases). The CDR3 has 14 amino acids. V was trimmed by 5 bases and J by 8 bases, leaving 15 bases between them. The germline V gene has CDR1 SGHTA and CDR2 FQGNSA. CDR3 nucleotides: TGTGCCAGCAGCCCCAGGGGAATGACCGAAAAACTGTTTTTT. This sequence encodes CASSPRGMTEKLFF.

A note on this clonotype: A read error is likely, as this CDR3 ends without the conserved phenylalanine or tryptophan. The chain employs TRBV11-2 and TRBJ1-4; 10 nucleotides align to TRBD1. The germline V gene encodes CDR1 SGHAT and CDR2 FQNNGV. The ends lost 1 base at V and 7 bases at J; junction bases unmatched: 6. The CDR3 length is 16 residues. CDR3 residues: CASSLATGQGTEKLFS. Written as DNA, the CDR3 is TGTGCCAGCAGCTTAGCCACGGGACAGGGGACTGAAAAACTGTTTTCT.

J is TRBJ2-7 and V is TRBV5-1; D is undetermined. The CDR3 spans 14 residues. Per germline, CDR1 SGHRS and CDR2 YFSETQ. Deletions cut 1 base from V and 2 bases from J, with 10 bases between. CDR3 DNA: TGCGCCAGCAGCTTGAGAAAAGGGACCTACGAGCAGTACTTC. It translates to CASSLRKGTYEQYF.

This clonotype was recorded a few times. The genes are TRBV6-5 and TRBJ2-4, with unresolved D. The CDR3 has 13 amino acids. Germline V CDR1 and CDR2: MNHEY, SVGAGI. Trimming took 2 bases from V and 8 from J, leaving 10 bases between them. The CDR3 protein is CASSYRGRDIQYF. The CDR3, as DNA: TGTGCCAGCAGTTACCGAGGACGGGACATTCAGTACTTC.

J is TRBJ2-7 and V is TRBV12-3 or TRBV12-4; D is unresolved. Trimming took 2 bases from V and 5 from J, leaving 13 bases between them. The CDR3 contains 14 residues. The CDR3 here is CASSLTLSTNEQYF. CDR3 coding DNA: TGTGCCAGCAGTTTAACCCTCTCAACAAACGAGCAGTACTTC.

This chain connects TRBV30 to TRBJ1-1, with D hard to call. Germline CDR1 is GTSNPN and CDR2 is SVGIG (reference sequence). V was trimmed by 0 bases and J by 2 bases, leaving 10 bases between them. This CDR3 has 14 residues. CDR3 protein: CAWSVGIENTEAFF. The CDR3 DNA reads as TGTGCCTGGAGTGTTGGGATCGAAAACACTGAAGCTTTCTTT.

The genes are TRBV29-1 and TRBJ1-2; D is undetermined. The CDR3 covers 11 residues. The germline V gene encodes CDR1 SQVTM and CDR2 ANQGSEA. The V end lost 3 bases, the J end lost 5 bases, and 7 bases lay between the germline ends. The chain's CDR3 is CSVDAAYGYTF. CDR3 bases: TGCAGCGTTGATGCGGCGTATGGCTACACCTTC.

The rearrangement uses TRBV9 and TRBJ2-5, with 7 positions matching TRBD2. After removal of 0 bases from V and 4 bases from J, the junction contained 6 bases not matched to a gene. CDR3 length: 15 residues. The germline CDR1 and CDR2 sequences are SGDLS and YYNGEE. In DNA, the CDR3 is TGTGCCAGCAGCGTAGTAGGGACTATGGCAGAGACCCAGTACTTC. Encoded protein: CASSVVGTMAETQYF.

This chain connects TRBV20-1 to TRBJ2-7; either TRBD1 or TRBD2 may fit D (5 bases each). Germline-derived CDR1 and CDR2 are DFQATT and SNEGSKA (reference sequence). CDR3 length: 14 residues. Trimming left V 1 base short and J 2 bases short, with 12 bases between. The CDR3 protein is CSARGGIHPYEQYF. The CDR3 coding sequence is TGCAGTGCTAGAGGGGGGATTCACCCCTACGAGCAGTACTTC.

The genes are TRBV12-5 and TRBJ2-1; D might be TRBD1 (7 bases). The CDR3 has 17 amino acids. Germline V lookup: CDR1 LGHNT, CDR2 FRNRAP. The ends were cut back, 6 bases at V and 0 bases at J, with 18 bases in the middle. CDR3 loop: CASGGWRDSGSYNEQFF. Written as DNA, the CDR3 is TGTGCTAGTGGCGGATGGAGGGACAGCGGCTCCTACAATGAGCAGTTCTTC.

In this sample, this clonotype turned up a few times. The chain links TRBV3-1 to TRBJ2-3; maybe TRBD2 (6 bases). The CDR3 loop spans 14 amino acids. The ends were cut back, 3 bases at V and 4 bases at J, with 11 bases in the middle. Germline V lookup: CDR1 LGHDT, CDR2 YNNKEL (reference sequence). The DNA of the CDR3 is TGTGCCAGCAGCCAGGGGGGACCGTCAGATACGCAGTATTTT. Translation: CASSQGGPSDTQYF.

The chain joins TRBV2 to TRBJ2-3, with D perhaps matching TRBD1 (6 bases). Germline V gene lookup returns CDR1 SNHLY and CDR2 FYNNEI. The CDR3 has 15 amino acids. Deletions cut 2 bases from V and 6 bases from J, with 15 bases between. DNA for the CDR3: TGTGCCAGCAGTGAATCTTTGGGGGCCCCGGATACGCAGTATTTT. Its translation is CASSESLGAPDTQYF. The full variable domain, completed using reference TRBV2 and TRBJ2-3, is EPEVTQTPSHQVTQMGQEVILRCVPISNHLYFYWYRQILGQKVEFLVSFYNNEISEKSEIFDDQFSVERPDGSNFTLKIRSTKLEDSAMYFCASSESLGAPDTQYFGPGTRLTVL.

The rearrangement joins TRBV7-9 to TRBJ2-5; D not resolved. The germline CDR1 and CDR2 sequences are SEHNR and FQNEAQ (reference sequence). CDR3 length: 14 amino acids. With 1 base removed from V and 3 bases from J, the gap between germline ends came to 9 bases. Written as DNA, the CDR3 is TGTGCCAGCAGCTTAGTTACCCCAGAAGAGACCCAGTACTTC. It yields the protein CASSLVTPEETQYF.

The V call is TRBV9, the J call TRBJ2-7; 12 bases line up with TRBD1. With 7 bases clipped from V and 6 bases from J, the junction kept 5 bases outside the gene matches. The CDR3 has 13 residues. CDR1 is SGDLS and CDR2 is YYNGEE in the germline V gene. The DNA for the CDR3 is TGTGCCAGCGGTTGGGGACAGGGGGCCGAGCAGTACTTC. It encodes CASGWGQGAEQYF.

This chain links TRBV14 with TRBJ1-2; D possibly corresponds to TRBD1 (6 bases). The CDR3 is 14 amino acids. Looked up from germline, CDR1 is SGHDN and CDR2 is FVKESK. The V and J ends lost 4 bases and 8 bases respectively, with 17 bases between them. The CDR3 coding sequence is TGTGCCAGCAGCCCTCGAACAGGGACCGAGGGCTACACCTTC. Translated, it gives CASSPRTGTEGYTF. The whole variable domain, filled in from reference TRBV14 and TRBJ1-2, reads EAGVTQFPSHSVIEKGQTVTLRCDPISGHDNLYWYRRVMGKEIKFLLHFVKESKQDESGMPNNRFLAERTGGTYSTLKVQPAELEDSGVYFCASSPRTGTEGYTFGSGTRLTVV.

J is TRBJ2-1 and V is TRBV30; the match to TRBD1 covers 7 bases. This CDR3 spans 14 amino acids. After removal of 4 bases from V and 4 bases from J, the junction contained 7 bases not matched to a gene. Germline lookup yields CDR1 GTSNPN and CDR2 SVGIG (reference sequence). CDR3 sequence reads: CAWIERTGYNEQFF. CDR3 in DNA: TGTGCCTGGATTGAGCGGACAGGATACAATGAGCAGTTCTTC.

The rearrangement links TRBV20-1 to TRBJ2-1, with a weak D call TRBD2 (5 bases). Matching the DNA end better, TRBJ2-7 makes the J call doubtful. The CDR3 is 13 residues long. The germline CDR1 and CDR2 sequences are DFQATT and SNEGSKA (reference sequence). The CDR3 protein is CSAQPRLTCEQYF. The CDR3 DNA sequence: TGCAGTGCCCAACCAAGACTAACCTGCGAGCAGTACTTC.

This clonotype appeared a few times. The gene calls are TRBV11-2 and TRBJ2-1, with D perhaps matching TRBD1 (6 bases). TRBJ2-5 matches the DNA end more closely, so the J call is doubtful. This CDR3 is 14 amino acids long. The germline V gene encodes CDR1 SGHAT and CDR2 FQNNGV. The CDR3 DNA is TGTGCCAGCAGCTTAGCTGGGGGCTACGGGACCCAGTACTTC. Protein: CASSLAGGYGTQYF.

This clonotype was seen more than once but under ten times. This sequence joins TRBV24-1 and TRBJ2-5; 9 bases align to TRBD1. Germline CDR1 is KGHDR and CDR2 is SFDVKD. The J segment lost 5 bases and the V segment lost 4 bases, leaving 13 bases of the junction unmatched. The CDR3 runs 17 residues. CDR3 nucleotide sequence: TGTGCCACCAGTGAGGGGGGGACAGGGTCATTAGTGGAGACCCAGTACTTC. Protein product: CATSEGGTGSLVETQYF.